The 17 T cell receptor beta chains listed next were all sequenced from one sample in a study of T-cell memory formation after mild COVID-19. A single record per CDR3 protein comes from TCRdb applying MiXCR to the 5' RACE reads. The sample records 350,000 to 400,000 distinct CDR3 sequences, roughly 21% being singletons. The sequencing input was PBMCs or a T cell subset sorted from them (not recorded which). Source of these receptors: an adult woman who had mild COVID-19 (a few samples of this study predate the infection). Cell type and time point are not known.

This clonotype was seen a few times. The chain employs TRBV7-2 and TRBJ2-5; D call uncertain. V was trimmed by 1 base and J by 4 bases, leaving 13 bases between them. Germline CDR1 is SGHTA and CDR2 is FQGNSA. The CDR3 runs to 15 residues. The CDR3 DNA follows: TGTGCCAGCAGCTTAGTATCCGGAGTAGTAGAGACCCAGTACTTC. This sequence encodes CASSLVSGVVETQYF.

This clonotype was detected a few times. CDR3 in amino acids: CASSQGRGGNNEQFF. CDR3 sequence (DNA): TGTGCCAGCAGCCAAGGAAGGGGGGGGAACAATGAGCAGTTCTTC. The chain recombines TRBV3-1 with TRBJ2-1, with D perhaps TRBD2 (7 bases). The CDR3 has 15 residues. CDR1 is LGHDT and CDR2 is YNNKEL in the germline V gene (reference sequence). Trimming stripped 1 base from V and 5 bases from J, with 12 bases between.

This clonotype has more than one count but fewer than ten. The V gene is TRBV9, the J gene TRBJ2-1, with 7 bases aligning to TRBD2. The junction had 5 bases not matched to a gene; V was cut back by 4 bases and J by 10 bases. The CDR3 is made up of 12 amino acids. Per the germline V gene, CDR1 is SGDLS and CDR2 is YYNGEE. The CDR3 is CASSLLAEEQFF. In DNA form, the CDR3 reads TGTGCCAGCAGCCTGCTAGCGGAAGAGCAGTTCTTC.

This clonotype was seen once. This chain uses TRBV12-3 or TRBV12-4 with TRBJ1-2, with no clear D. The length of the CDR3 is 13 residues. The ends were cut back, 3 bases at V and 8 bases at J, with 13 bases in the middle. The CDR3 loop is CASSFFSADGYTF. The CDR3 DNA reads as TGTGCCAGCAGTTTCTTTTCTGCGGACGGCTACACCTTC.

This chain links TRBV7-9 with TRBJ1-2; D unresolved. With 8 bases removed from V and 5 bases from J, the gap between germline ends came to 12 bases. CDR3 length equals 12 residues. Germline values: CDR1 SEHNR, CDR2 FQNEAQ (reference sequence). CDR3 in amino acids: CASASELYGYTF. CDR3 DNA: TGTGCCAGCGCCTCCGAGCTGTATGGCTACACCTTC.

This clonotype was observed a few times. The chain employs TRBV29-1 and TRBJ1-3; D is ambiguous. Germline V gene data show CDR1 as SQVTM and CDR2 as ANQGSEA. V lost 6 bases to trimming and J lost 6 bases, with 18 bases between them. There are 14 residues in the CDR3. In DNA form, the CDR3 reads TGCAGCGTCCACGCTCTCCAGGAGGAAAACACCATATATTTT. Protein product: CSVHALQEENTIYF.

This clonotype was seen a few times. The chain employs TRBV12-3 or TRBV12-4 and TRBJ2-7, with 7 nucleotides matching TRBD2. With V trimmed by 5 bases and J by 1 base, 14 bases remained unmatched. CDR3 length: 17 residues. CDR3 nucleotides: TGTGCCAGCAGTCTTCAATATACTAGCGACGGGTCCTACGAGCAGTACTTC. It encodes CASSLQYTSDGSYEQYF.

J is TRBJ2-1 and V is TRBV20-1, with D unresolved. The CDR3 spans 14 residues. Trimming removed 4 bases from V and 2 bases from J, with 12 bases in between. Germline assignment: CDR1 DFQATT and CDR2 SNEGSKA (reference sequence). The chain's CDR3 is CSANLDLPYNEQFF. CDR3 DNA sequence: TGCAGTGCTAATTTGGACCTGCCCTACAATGAGCAGTTCTTC.

The chain carries TRBV5-1 and TRBJ2-7; 7 bases map to TRBD2. This CDR3 has 16 residues. Germline V gene data show CDR1 as SGHRS and CDR2 as YFSETQ. Losses at the gene ends were 2 bases for V and 2 bases for J; bases not matched to a gene: 10. The CDR3 nucleotides are TGCGCCAGCAGCTTAGCTCCCGGGACTACCACCTACGAGCAGTACTTC. It translates to CASSLAPGTTTYEQYF.

Only a few counts were recorded for this clonotype. The chain has TRBV7-9 and TRBJ2-4, with D unclear. CDR3 length equals 15 residues. The V gene lost 5 bases and the J gene lost 8 bases, with 19 bases spanning the gap. Per germline, CDR1 SEHNR and CDR2 FQNEAQ (reference sequence). The CDR3 DNA reads TGTGCCAGCAGCCCCCCAAGCAATGCAATAGACATTCAGTACTTC. Translating gives CASSPPSNAIDIQYF.

This clonotype was detected a few times. The gene calls are TRBV12-3 or TRBV12-4 and TRBJ1-2; possibly TRBD1 for D (5 bases). The CDR3 loop spans 15 amino acids. V gave up 1 base and J gave up 4 bases, with 13 bases separating them. As DNA, the CDR3 is TGTGCCAGCAGTTTAGTAAGAGGGACCCTCTATGGCTACACCTTC. Its protein is CASSLVRGTLYGYTF.

The chain carries TRBV24-1 and TRBJ2-5; TRBD1 or TRBD2 may be the D gene (5 bases each). Germline lookup yields CDR1 KGHDR and CDR2 SFDVKD. The CDR3 extends over 15 amino acids. Trimming removed 1 base from V and 10 bases from J, with 18 bases in between. CDR3 amino acids: CATSDLGTAGVGQYF. CDR3 nucleotide sequence: TGTGCCACCAGTGATTTAGGGACCGCAGGAGTGGGCCAGTACTTC.

The chain carries TRBV30 and TRBJ2-7, with 7 bases that match TRBD1. The junction had 8 bases not matched to a gene; V was cut back by 3 bases and J by 0 bases. Germline V gene lookup returns CDR1 GTSNPN and CDR2 SVGIG (reference sequence). This CDR3 has 15 amino acids. The CDR3 coding sequence is TGTGCCTGGAGGAAAGGGGGCCTTAGCTCCTACGAGCAGTACTTC. Amino acid sequence: CAWRKGGLSSYEQYF.

The gene calls are TRBV7-2 and TRBJ2-7, with 9 bases aligning to TRBD2. In germline, CDR1 is SGHTA, CDR2 FQGNSA. Trimming cost V 0 bases and J 4 bases; bases outside gene matches: 13. The CDR3 covers 18 residues. This chain's CDR3 is CASSLARYWREGQYEQYF. CDR3 in DNA: TGTGCCAGCAGCTTAGCGCGTTATTGGCGGGAGGGCCAGTACGAGCAGTACTTC.

This clonotype occurred a few times. The chain combines TRBV12-3 or TRBV12-4 with TRBJ1-1; no definite D call. V was shortened by 1 base and J by 0 bases, with 12 bases between the two germline ends. The CDR3 consists of 16 residues. The CDR3 nucleotides read TGTGCCAGCAGTTTAGGACCTCTAGCCGTGAACACTGAAGCTTTCTTT. This sequence encodes CASSLGPLAVNTEAFF.

The chain employs TRBV2 and TRBJ1-2; D may be TRBD1 (6 bases). Per the germline V gene, CDR1 is SNHLY and CDR2 is FYNNEI. Trimming shortened V by 3 bases and J by 4 bases, and 15 bases separated the two germline ends. CDR3 size: 15 residues. Written as DNA, the CDR3 is TGTGCCAGCAGTGACGGACAGTGGAAGCCCTATGGCTACACCTTC. Translated: CASSDGQWKPYGYTF.

This clonotype was detected a few times. The chain employs TRBV20-1 and TRBJ2-3; 9 bases match TRBD2. From germline, CDR1 is DFQATT and CDR2 SNEGSKA (reference sequence). The CDR3 runs to 16 residues. The V segment lost 2 bases and the J segment 4 bases; nucleotides outside the gene matches: 10. The CDR3 DNA reads as TGCAGTGCTAGACTCTCGCCAGCGGGAGGCGCAGATACGCAGTATTTT. This sequence encodes CSARLSPAGGADTQYF.